The entry that follows covers one T cell receptor (beta chain) sequence. Using immunoSEQ multiplex PCR, the repertoire was profiled, and TCRdb retains in-frame clones only, with some absent. This table has 75,000 to 90,000 clones, about nine tenths appearing once. These data come from a study of T cell changes during pregnancy in multiple sclerosis. The CDR3 consists of 12 residues. Germline lookup yields CDR1 SEHNR and CDR2 FQNEAQ (reference sequence). Deletions cut 11 bases from V and 2 bases from J, with 13 bases between. This chain uses TRBV7-9 with TRBJ2-7; TRBD1 is a possible D gene (6 bases). This clonotype originated in a female donor in good health, serving as a control in a pregnancy study. Some clones in this sample may be carry-over from other donors' samples. This sample comprised PBMCs, obtained in the first trimester of pregnancy. The CDR3 loop is CAASGTPYEQYF. The DNA of the CDR3 is TGTGCCGCATCCGGGACACCCTACGAGCAGTACTTC.